This T cell receptor (beta chain) derives from a study of T cell repertoires in cytomegalovirus infection. MiXCR was run by TCRdb on the reads, yielding one entry per CDR3 protein. The data contain under 200,000 distinct CDR3 sequences, about 20% of them singletons. Germline-derived CDR1 and CDR2 are MGHRA and YSYEKL. V lost 2 bases, J lost 3 bases, and 7 bases stayed unmatched. The CDR3 has 16 amino acids. The study, taken as a whole, reports: Ex vivo responses were dominated by HLA-C-restricted CMV-specific TCR beta clonotypes.

In its sample, this clonotype was seen a few times. Its antigen remains unidentified. The chain has TRBV4-1 and TRBJ1-1, with 9 bases fitting TRBD1. The sequenced sample was CD8+ T cells from cultured PBMCs, obtained from culture after CMV antigen stimulation. The receptor's source is a human donor in good health (CMV status not recorded). Some clones in this sample may be carry-over from other donors' samples. CDR3 sequence (DNA): TGCGCCAGCAGCCAACAGGGAGGGGACAGGGACACTGAAGCTTTCTTT. It encodes CASSQQGGDRDTEAFF.